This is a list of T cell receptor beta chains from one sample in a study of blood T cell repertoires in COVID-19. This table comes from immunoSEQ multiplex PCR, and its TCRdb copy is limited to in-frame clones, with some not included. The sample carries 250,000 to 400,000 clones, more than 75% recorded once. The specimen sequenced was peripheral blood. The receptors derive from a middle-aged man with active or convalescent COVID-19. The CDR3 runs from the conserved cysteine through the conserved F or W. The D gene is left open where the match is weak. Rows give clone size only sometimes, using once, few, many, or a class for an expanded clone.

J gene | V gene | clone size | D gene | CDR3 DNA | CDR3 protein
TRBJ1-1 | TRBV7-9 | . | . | TGTGCCAGCAGCTTCGGGGGGCTGACTGAAGCTTTCTTT | CASSFGGLTEAFF
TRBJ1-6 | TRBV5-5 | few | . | TGTGCCAGCAGCCGCCAGAATTCACCCCTCCACTTT | CASSRQNSPLHF
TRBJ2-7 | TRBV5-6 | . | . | TGTGCCAGCAGCTTGAGGACAATCGACGAGCAGTACTTC | CASSLRTIDEQYF
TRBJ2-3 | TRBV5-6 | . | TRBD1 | TGTGCCAGCAGCTTGCGAACAGGGGGCTCAGATACGCAGTATTTT | CASSLRTGGSDTQYF
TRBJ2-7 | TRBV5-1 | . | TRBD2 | TGCGCCAGCAGCGACCCAGCGGGAGGGACCGAGCAGTACTTC | CASSDPAGGTEQYF
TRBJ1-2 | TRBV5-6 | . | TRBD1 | TGTGCCAGCAGCTCCGGACAGGGGTTATGGTATGGCTACACCTTC | CASSSGQGLWYGYTF
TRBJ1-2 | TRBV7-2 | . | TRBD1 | TGTGCCAGCAGCCTGACAGGGGGCACGGGCTATGGCTACACCTTC | CASSLTGGTGYGYTF
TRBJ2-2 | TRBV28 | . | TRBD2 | TGTGCCAGCAGCACAGAGGGAGGGCCCCAGTTGGCCGGGGAGCTGTTTTTT | CASSTEGGPQLAGELFF
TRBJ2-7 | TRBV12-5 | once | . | TGTGCTAGTGGTTTGGACGGGATACCCTACGAGCAGTACTTC | CASGLDGIPYEQYF
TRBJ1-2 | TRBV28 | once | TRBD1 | TGTGCCAGCTTTACTACGGGACAGGGACCAATTAACTATGGCTACACCTTC | CASFTTGQGPINYGYTF
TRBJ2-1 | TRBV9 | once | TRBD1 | TGTGCCAGCAGCGTAGTGGGACAGGGTGGCTATGAGCAGTTCTTC | CASSVVGQGGYEQFF
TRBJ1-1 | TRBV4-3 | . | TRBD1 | TGCGCCAGCAGCCTCGGACAGGCCCCGAACACTGAAGCTTTCTTT | CASSLGQAPNTEAFF
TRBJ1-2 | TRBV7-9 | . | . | TGTGCCAGCAGCTTACTCGGGGTGGGGAACTATGGCTACACCTTC | CASSLLGVGNYGYTF
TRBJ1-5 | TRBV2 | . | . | TGTGCCAGCAGTGCAGGGCACCGCCAGCCCCAGCATTTT | CASSAGHRQPQHF
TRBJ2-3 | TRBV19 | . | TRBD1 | TGTGCCAGTAGCCAAGGACAGGCCACAGATACGCAGTATTTT | CASSQGQATDTQYF
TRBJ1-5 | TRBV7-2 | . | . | TGTGCCAGCAGCTTACATGCTGCCTCAGTGTGGCCCCAGCATTTT | CASSLHAASVWPQHF
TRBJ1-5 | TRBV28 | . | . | TGTGCCAGCATCCACAGGGTTAATAGCAATCAGCCCCAGCATTTT | CASIHRVNSNQPQHF
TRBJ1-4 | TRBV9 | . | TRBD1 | TGTGCCAGCAGCACAAGACAGGGGGTTAATGAAAAACTGTTTTTT | CASSTRQGVNEKLFF
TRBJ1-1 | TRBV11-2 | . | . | TGTGCCAGCACCACTACAGGGACGAACACTGAAGCTTTCTTT | CASTTTGTNTEAFF
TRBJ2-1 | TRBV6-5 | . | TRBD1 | TGTGCCAGCAGTAAGGGACAGGGGGCCTACAATGAGCAGTTCTTC | CASSKGQGAYNEQFF
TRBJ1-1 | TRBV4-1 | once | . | TGCGCCAGCAGCCTGGGGGGGAACACTGAAGCTTTCTTT | CASSLGGNTEAFF
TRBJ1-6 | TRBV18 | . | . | TGTGCCAGCTCACCACCGGGACACCGAGGGGTTAATTCACCCCTCCACTTT | CASSPPGHRGVNSPLHF
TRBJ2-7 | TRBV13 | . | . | TGTGCCAGCAGCTTAGTCAGGGGGGAATCCTACGAGCAGTACTTC | CASSLVRGESYEQYF
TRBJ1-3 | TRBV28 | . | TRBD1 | TGTGCCAGCCACAGGGGAGTATCTGGAAACACCATATATTTT | CASHRGVSGNTIYF
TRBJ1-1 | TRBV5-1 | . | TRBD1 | TGCGCCAGCAGCGCGGGGACAGGGAGAACCCCTGAAGCTTTCTTT | CASSAGTGRTPEAFF
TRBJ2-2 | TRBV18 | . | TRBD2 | TGTGCCAGCAAACCAACTAGCGGCTCGCCGGAGCTGTTTTTT | CASKPTSGSPELFF
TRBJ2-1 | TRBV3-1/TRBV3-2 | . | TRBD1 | TGTGCCAGCAGCCGAGGGACAGGGAAGGTCTTC | CASSRGTGKVF
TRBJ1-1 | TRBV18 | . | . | TGTGCCAGCGACACCGGGACACCCCGAGGGACTGAAGCTTTCTTT | CASDTGTPRGTEAFF
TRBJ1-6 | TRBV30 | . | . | TGTGCCTGGAGTGTAGTCGCTGGGGCCGTCCCAGGGTCCCTCCACTTT | CAWSVVAGAVPGSLHF
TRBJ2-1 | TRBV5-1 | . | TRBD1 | TGCGCCAGCAGCTTAAGTGGGACAGGGACCTACAATGAGCAGTTCTTC | CASSLSGTGTYNEQFF
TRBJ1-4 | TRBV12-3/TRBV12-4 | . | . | TGTGCCAGCAGCCCTTGGGGCCTGGGAAAACTGTTTTTT | CASSPWGLGKLFF
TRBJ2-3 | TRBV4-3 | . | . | TGCGCCAGCAGCCCTACTGCGGGCACAGATACGCAGTATTTT | CASSPTAGTDTQYF
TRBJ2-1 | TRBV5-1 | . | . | TGCGCCAGCAGCTCGGCGGCCGGGTTGGCTGAGCAGTTCTTC | CASSSAAGLAEQFF
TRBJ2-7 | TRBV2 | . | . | TGTGCCAGCACTGAGAGCTACGAGCAGTACTTC | CASTESYEQYF
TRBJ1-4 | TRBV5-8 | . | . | TGTGCCAGCGATCGGAGGGGAAGTCGGAATGAAAAACTGTTTTTT | CASDRRGSRNEKLFF
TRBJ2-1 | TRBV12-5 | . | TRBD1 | TGTGCTAGTAGTAACACAGGGGGGATTTACAATGAGCAGTTCTTC | CASSNTGGIYNEQFF
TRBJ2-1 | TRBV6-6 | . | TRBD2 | TGTGCCAGCAGTGGATGGGGGGGGAAAAATGAGCAGTTCTTC | CASSGWGGKNEQFF
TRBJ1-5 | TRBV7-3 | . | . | TGTGCCAGCAGTTCCTATAGCAATCAGCCCCAGCATTTT | CASSSYSNQPQHF
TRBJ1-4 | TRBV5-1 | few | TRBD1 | TGCGCCAGCAGCTTGTCTATATTCGGACAGGGGAACGAAAAACTGTTTTTT | CASSLSIFGQGNEKLFF
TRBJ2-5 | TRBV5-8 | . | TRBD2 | TGTGCCAGCAGCTTGTATGTTCTAGCGGGGTTTGAAGAGACCCAGTACTTC | CASSLYVLAGFEETQYF
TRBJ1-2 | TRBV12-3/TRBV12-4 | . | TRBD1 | TGTGCCAGCAGTCCCTTGGGGACAGGGGGCTACACCTTC | CASSPLGTGGYTF
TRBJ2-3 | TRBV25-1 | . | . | TGTGCCAGCACGGGGGACACAGATACGCAGTATTTT | CASTGDTDTQYF
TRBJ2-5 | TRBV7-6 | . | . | TGTGCCAGCAGCAGAAACCCGGCTACGACAGGATTCCAAGAGACCCAGTACTTC | CASSRNPATTGFQETQYF
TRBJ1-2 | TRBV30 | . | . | TGTGCCTGGCAACGGACCCAGCAGGGCTATGGCTACACCTTC | CAWQRTQQGYGYTF
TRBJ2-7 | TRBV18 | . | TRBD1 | TGTGCCAGCTCACCGAGGCGTCCCGGGACAGGGGGTTACGAGCAGTACTTC | CASSPRRPGTGGYEQYF
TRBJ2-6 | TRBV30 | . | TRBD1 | TGTGCCTGGAGTACAGGGGTTTCTGGGGCCAACGTCCTGACTTTC | CAWSTGVSGANVLTF
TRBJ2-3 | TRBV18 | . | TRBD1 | TGTGCCAGCTCACGACAAATGACAGGGAAGGCTAGCACAGATACGCAGTATTTT | CASSRQMTGKASTDTQYF
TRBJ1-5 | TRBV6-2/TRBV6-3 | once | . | TGTGCCAGCAGTTACTCTCTCCTGCGGCCCCAGCATTTT | CASSYSLLRPQHF